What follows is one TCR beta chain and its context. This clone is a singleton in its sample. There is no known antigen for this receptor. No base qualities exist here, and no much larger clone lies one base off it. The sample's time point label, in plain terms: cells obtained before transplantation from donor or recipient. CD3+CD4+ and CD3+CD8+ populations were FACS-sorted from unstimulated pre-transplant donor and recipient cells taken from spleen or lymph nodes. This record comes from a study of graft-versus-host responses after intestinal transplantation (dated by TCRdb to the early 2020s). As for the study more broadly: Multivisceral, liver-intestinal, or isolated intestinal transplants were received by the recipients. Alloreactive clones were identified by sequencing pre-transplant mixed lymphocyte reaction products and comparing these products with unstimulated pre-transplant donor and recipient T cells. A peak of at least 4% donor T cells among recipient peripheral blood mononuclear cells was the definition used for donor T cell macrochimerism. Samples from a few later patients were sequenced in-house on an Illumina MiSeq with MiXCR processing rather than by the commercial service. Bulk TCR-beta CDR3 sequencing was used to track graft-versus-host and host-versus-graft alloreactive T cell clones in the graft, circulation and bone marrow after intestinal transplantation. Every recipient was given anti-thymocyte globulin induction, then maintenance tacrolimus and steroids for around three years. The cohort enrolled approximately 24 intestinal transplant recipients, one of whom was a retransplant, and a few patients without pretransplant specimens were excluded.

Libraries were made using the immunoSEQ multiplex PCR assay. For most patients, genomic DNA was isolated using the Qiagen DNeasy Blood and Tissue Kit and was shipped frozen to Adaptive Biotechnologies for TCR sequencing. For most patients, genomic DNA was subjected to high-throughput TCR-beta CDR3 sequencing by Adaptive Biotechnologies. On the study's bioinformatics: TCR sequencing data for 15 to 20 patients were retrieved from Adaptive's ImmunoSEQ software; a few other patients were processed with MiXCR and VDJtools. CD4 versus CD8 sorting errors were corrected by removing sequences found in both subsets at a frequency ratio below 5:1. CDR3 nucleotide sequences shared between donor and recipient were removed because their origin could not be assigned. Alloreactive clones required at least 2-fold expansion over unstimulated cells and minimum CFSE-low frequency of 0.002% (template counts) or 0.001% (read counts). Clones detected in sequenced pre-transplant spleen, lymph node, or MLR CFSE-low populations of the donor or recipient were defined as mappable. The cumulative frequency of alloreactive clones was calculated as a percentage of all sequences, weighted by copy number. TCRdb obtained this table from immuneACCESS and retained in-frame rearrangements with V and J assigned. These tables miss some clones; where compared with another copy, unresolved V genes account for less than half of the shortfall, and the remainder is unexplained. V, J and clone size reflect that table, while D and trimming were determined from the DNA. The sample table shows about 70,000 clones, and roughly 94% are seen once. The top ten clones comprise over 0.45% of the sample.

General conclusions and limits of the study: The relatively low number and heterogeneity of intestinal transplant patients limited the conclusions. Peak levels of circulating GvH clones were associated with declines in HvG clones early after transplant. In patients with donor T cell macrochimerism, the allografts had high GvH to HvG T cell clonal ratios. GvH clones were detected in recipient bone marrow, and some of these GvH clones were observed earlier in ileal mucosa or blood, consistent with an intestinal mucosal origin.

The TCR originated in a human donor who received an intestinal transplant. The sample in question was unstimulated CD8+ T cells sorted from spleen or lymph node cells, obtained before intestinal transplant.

The sequenced DNA: TGTGCCAGCAGTCATCGACTAGCGGAGGCCGGGGAGACCCAGTACTTC. It translates to CASSHRLAEAGETQYF. This chain is built from TRBV28 and TRBJ2-5; a stretch of 9 junction bases matches TRBD2. At the junction V is shortened by 5 bases and J by 5 bases; bases outside the gene matches: 12. From the cysteine up to the phenylalanine, the CDR3 has a length of 16 residues. Kept here is only the CDR3 DNA, which spans 48 bases and is read in frame from base 1. Sequences MDHEN (CDR1) and SYDVKM (CDR2) are obtained from the germline V gene.